The clone carrying this TCR beta chain was seen at least ten times. Its antigen is currently unknown. The CDR3 totals 13 residues. Germline V gene lookup returns CDR1 WNHNN and CDR2 SYGVQD (reference sequence). Trimming left V 4 bases short and J 1 base short, with 8 bases between. This sample was included in a study of T cells in Graves' hyperthyroidism and ophthalmopathy. The study defined stable Graves' hyperthyroidism as no ophthalmopathy progression within 18 months. Notes on the study in general: Within blood appeared most thyroid clonotypes that had expanded above 0.001.

Authors of the study amplified TCR beta CDR3 regions from RNA transcripts. With the HTBI primer set, the TCR CDR3 went through a first round of RT-PCR. MiXCR, applied by TCRdb to the multiplex PCR reads, yields one record per CDR3 protein. The sample holds nearly 110,000 distinct CDR3 sequences, more than 15% seen once. This chain joins TRBV10-1 and TRBJ2-7; D is ambiguous. The sample taken for sequencing was blood. The receptor was derived from a woman aged 50 to 60 with Graves' hyperthyroidism. CDR3: CASSVDESYEQYV. CDR3 DNA sequence: TGCGCCAGCAGTGTGGATGAGTCCTACGAGCAGTACGTC.